This T cell receptor (beta chain) was profiled in a study of T cells in Graves' hyperthyroidism and ophthalmopathy. Overall study findings and caveats: In blood, most of the thyroid clonotypes expanded above 0.001 were also present. From stable hyperthyroidism, ophthalmopathy was separated by a 13 V-J model.

Patients were aged 18 to 65, had disease duration under 2 months, and had newly diagnosed hyperthyroidism. This CDR3 region has 14 residues. Germline V gives CDR1 MDHEN, CDR2 SYDVKM. V lost 7 bases, J lost 6 bases, and 19 bases lay in between. It was RNA transcripts that yielded the amplified TCR beta CDR3 regions. The HTBI primer set drove a first-round RT-PCR of the TCR CDR3. TCRdb reanalysed the multiplex PCR reads using MiXCR and keeps one entry per CDR3 protein. The sample holds fewer than 650,000 distinct CDR3 sequences, approximately 15% seen once. On this clonotype: What it recognizes is unknown.

The receptor comes from a woman aged 25 to 39 with Graves' hyperthyroidism that later progressed to Graves' ophthalmopathy. Sequences were obtained from blood. The chain employs TRBV28 and TRBJ2-7; D is tentatively TRBD1 or TRBD2 (5 bases each). CDR3 coding DNA: TGTGCCAGCATGGGGACCAGCGGTACTCCCGAGCAGTACTTC. This encodes CASMGTSGTPEQYF.